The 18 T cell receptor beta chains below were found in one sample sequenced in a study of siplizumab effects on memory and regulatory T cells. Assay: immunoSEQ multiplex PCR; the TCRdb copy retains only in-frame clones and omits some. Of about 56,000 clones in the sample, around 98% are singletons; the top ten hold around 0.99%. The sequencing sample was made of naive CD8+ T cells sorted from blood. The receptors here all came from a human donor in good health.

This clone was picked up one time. CDR3 coding DNA: TGCGCCAGCAGCCAAGACGGCGGGAGGGCAATCGGGGAGCTGTTTTTT. The encoded protein is CASSQDGGRAIGELFF. The J gene is TRBJ2-2, the V gene TRBV4-1, with TRBD2 matching 9 bases. Germline CDR1 MGHRA, CDR2 YSYEKL. The CDR3 length is 16 residues. With 0 bases clipped from V and 7 bases from J, the junction kept 6 bases outside the gene matches.

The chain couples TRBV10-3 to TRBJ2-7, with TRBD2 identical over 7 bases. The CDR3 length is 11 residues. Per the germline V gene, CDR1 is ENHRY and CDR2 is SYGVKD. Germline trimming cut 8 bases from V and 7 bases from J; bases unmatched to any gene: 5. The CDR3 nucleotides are TGTGCCATCGGCGGGAGTTTAGAGCAGTACTTC. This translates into CAIGGSLEQYF.

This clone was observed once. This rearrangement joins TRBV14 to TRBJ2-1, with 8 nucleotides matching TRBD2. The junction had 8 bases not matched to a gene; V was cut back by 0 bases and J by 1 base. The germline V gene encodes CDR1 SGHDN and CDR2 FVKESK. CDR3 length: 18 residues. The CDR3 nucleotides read TGTGCCAGCAGCCAAGATCGCAAGCGGGAGAGTTCCTACAATGAGCAGTTCTTC. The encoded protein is CASSQDRKRESSYNEQFF.

CDR3 in amino acids: CASSLARGNEQYF. The CDR3 bases are TGTGCCAGTAGTTTGGCTCGGGGCAACGAGCAGTACTTC. The chain is built from TRBV19 and TRBJ2-7, with D perhaps assigned TRBD1 or TRBD2 (5 bases each). Germline V gene lookup returns CDR1 LNHDA and CDR2 SQIVND (reference sequence). The V and J ends lost 5 bases and 5 bases respectively, with 13 bases between them. This CDR3 has 13 amino acids.

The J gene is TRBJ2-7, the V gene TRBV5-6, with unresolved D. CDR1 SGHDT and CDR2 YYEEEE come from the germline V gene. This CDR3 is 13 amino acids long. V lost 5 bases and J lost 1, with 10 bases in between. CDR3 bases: TGTGCCAGCAGTCCCGGGCCATCCTACGAGCAGTACTTC. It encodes CASSPGPSYEQYF.

The CDR3 reads CASSFGGTSGYEQYF. For the CDR3, the DNA is TGCGCCAGCAGCTTTGGCGGGACTAGCGGATACGAGCAGTACTTC. This chain uses TRBV5-1 with TRBJ2-7; 11 nucleotides line up with TRBD2. The CDR3 is 15 amino acids. Germline V gene lookup returns CDR1 SGHRS and CDR2 YFSETQ. V shed 2 bases and J 4 bases; nucleotides not matched to a gene: 5.

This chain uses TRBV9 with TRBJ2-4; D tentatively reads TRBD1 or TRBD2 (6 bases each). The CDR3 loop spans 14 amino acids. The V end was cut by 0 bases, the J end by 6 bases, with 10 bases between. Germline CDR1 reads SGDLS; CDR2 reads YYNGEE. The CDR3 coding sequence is TGTGCCAGCAGCGTAGCGGGGGCTTCAAACATTCAGTACTTC. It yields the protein CASSVAGASNIQYF.

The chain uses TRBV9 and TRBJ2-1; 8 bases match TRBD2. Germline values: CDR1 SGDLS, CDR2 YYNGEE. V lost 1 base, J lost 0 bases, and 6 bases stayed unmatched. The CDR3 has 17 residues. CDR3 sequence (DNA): TGTGCCAGCAGCGTAACTAGCGGAGGGAGCTCCTACAATGAGCAGTTCTTC. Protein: CASSVTSGGSSYNEQFF.

CDR3 sequence reads: CASSKDTGELFF. CDR3 coding DNA: TGCGCCAGCAGTAAGGACACCGGGGAGCTGTTTTTT. V usage is TRBV5-1 and J usage is TRBJ2-2, with D uncertain. The V gene lost 5 bases and the J gene lost 3 bases, with 5 bases spanning the gap. The germline CDR1 and CDR2 sequences are SGHRS and YFSETQ. The CDR3 runs 12 residues.

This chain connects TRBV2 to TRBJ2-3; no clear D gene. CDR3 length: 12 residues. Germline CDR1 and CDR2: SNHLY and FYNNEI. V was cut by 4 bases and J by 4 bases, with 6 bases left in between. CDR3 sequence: CASSGGPDTQYF. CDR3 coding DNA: TGTGCCAGCAGTGGTGGTCCAGATACGCAGTATTTT.

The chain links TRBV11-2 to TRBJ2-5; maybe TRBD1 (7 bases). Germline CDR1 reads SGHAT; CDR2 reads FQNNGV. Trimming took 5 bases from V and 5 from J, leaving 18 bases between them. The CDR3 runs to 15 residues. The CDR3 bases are TGTGCCAGCAGCCCGGGGACAGCCCGGGGGGAGACCCAGTACTTC. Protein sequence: CASSPGTARGETQYF.

The CDR3 coding sequence is TGTGCCAGCAGTGGGGGCAGGGGGAGGAATGAGCAGTTCTTC. This encodes CASSGGRGRNEQFF. The chain carries TRBV6-1 and TRBJ2-1; D may be TRBD1 (7 bases). V was trimmed by 4 bases and J by 7 bases, leaving 14 bases between them. CDR1 MNHNS and CDR2 SASEGT come from the germline V gene. The CDR3 sequence is 14 residues long.

As DNA, the CDR3 is TGTGCCAGCAGCCTCTTAGTTAGGCCAGGGGTCATGAACACTGAAGCTTTCTTT. Residues: CASSLLVRPGVMNTEAFF. This chain links TRBV21-1 with TRBJ1-1; the table assigns TRBD1, which was not confirmed against the DNA. TRBV21-1 is deemed a pseudogene. This CDR3 has 18 amino acids.

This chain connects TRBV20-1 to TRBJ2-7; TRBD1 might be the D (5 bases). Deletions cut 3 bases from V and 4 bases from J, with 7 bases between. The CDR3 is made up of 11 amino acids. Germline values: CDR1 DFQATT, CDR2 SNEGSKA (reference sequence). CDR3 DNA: TGCAGTGCTAGTACAGGATACGAGCAGTACTTC. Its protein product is CSASTGYEQYF.

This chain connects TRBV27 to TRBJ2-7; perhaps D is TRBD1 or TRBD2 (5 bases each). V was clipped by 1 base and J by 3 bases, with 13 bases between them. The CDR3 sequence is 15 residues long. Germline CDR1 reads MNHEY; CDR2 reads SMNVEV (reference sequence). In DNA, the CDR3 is TGTGCCAGCAGTTTATTCCAGGGACCTTACTACGAGCAGTACTTC. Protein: CASSLFQGPYYEQYF.

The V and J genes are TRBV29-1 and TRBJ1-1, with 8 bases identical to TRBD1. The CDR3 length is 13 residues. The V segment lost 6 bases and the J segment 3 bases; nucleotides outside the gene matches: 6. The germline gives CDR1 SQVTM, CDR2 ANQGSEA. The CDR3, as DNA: TGCAGCGTAGCGACAGGGGCGGACACTGAAGCTTTCTTT. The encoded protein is CSVATGADTEAFF.

The CDR3 DNA is TGTGCCAGCTCACGAGGCCAGGGGGATGGCTACACCTTC. Translation: CASSRGQGDGYTF. J is TRBJ1-2 and V is TRBV18; 7 bases fit TRBD1. CDR3 length equals 13 residues. From germline, CDR1 is KGHSH and CDR2 LQKENI. V lost 4 bases to trimming and J lost 6 bases; unmatched junction nucleotides: 5.

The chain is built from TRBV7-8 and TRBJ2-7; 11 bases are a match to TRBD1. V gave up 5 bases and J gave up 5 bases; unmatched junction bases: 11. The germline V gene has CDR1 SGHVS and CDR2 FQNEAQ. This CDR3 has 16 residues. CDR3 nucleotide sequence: TGTGCCAGCAGCCTGAACCCGGGACAGGGGGTCGACGAGCAGTACTTC. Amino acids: CASSLNPGQGVDEQYF.